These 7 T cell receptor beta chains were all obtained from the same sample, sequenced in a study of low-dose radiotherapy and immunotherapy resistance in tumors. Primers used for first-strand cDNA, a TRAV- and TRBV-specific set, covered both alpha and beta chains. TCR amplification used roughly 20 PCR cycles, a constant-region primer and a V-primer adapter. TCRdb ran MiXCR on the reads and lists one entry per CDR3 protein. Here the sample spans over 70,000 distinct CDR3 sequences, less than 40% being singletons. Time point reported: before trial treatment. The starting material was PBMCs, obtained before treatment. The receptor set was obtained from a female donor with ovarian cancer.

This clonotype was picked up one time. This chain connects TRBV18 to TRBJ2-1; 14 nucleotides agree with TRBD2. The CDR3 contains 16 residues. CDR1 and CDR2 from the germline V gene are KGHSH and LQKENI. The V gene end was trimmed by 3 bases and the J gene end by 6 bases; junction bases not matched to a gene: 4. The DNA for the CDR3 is TGTGCCAGCTCACCTACCGGGACTAGCGGGAGCAATGAGCAGTTCTTC. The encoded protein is CASSPTGTSGSNEQFF. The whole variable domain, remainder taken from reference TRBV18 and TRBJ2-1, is NAGVMQNPRHLVRRRGQEARLRCSPMKGHSHVYWYRQLPEEGLKFMVYLQKENIIDESGMPKERFSAEFPKEGPSILRIQQVVRGDSAAYFCASSPTGTSGSNEQFFGPGTRLTVL.

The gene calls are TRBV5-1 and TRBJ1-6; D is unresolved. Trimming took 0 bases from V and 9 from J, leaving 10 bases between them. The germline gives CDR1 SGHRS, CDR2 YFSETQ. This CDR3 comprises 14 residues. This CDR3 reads CASSLAGYGSPLHF. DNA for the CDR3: TGCGCCAGCAGCTTGGCCGGGTATGGTTCACCCCTCCACTTT.

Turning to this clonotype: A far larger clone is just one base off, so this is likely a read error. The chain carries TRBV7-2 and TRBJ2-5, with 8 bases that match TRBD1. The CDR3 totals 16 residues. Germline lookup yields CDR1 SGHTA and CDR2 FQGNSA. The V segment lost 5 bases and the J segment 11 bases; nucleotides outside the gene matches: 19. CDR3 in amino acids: CASSINRGVIINEQYF. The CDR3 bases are TGTGCCAGCAGCATAAACAGGGGGGTTATTATCAATGAGCAGTACTTC.

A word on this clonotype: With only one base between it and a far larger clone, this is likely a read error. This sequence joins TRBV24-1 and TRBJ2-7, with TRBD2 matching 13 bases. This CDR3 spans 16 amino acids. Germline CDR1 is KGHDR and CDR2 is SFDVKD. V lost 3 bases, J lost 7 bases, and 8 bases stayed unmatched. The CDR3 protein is CATSDGLAGAINEQYF. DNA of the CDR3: TGTGCCACCAGTGATGGACTAGCGGGAGCAATCAATGAGCAGTACTTC.

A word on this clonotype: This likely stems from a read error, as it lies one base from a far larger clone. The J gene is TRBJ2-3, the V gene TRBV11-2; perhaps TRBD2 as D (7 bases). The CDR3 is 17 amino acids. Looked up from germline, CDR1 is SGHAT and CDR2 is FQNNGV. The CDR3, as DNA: TGCGCCAGCAGCCCCGACGGGGGGCAGGATAGCACAGATACGCAGTATTTT. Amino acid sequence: CASSPDGGQDSTDTQYF.

CDR3 coding DNA: TGTGCCAGCAAGGCAGGGGGAAGATCCTACGAGCAGTACTTC. Translating gives CASKAGGRSYEQYF. The V call is TRBV6-8, the J call TRBJ2-7; 7 positions match TRBD1. The CDR3 runs to 14 residues. With V trimmed by 7 bases and J by 1 base, 7 bases remained unmatched. CDR1 is MNHGY, CDR2 SAAAGT, per germline.

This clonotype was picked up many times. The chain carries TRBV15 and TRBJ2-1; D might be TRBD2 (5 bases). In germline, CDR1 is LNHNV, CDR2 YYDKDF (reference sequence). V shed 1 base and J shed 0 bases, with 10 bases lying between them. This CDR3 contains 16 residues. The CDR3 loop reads CATSRGRGISYNEQFF. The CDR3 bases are TGTGCCACCAGCAGAGGACGGGGTATCTCCTACAATGAGCAGTTCTTC.